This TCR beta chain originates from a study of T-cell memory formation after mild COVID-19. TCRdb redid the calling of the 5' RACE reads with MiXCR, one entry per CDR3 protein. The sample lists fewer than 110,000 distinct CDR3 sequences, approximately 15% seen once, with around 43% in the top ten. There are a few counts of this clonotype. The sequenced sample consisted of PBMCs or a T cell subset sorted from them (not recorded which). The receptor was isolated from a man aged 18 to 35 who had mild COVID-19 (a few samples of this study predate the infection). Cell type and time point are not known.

The CDR3 is CASSSPMGVLNTEAFF. The CDR3, as DNA: TGTGCCAGCAGCTCACCAATGGGGGTTCTGAACACTGAAGCTTTCTTT. The chain has TRBV7-9 and TRBJ1-1; TRBD1 might be the D (5 bases). Germline V gene data show CDR1 as SEHNR and CDR2 as FQNEAQ (reference sequence). Trimming pared 4 bases from V and 0 bases from J, leaving 15 bases between. The CDR3 length is 16 residues.